This T cell receptor beta chain comes out of a study of blood T cell repertoires in COVID-19. Looking at the study overall: Whether acute or convalescent, the COVID-19 samples came from the United States, Italy and Spain. In each case, the material was cDNA or gDNA derived from T cells, B-cell-depleted T cells, or PBMCs.

Authors' analysis steps: The assay estimated nucleated cells by amplifying reference gene primers. Assay: immunoSEQ multiplex PCR; the TCRdb copy retains only in-frame clones and omits some. D and trimming come from the DNA, and the V and J calls and clone size come from that table. The repertoire has under 350,000 clones, 85% to 90% of them found once; the top ten carry approximately 4.6%. CDR3 length: 15 residues. Germline assignment: CDR1 MNHEY and CDR2 SMNVEV (reference sequence). V lost 3 bases, J lost 5 bases, and 5 bases stayed unmatched. Sequences were obtained from peripheral blood. This clonotype originated in a middle-aged man with acute or convalescent COVID-19. This rearrangement joins TRBV27 to TRBJ2-2; 8 bases are shared with TRBD2. The CDR3 loop reads CASSFREGLTGELFF. Written as DNA, the CDR3 is TGTGCCAGCAGTTTTCGGGAGGGGCTTACCGGGGAGCTGTTTTTT.